This TCR beta chain derives from a study of T-cell reconstitution after alpha-beta-depleted transplantation in children. This clonotype was picked up many times. The CDR3 covers 14 residues. V was trimmed by 6 bases and J by 0 bases, leaving 14 bases between them. The germline V gene encodes CDR1 DFQATT and CDR2 SNEGSKA (reference sequence). For TCRbeta, the library was prepared with unique molecular identifiers. TCRdb reprocessed the PCR reads via MiXCR and lists one record per CDR3 protein. The sample records roughly 590,000 distinct CDR3 sequences, approximately 15% being singletons. This receptor was identified in a human donor who donated a stem cell graft to a child with acute myeloid leukemia. The chain is built from TRBV20-1 and TRBJ1-1; D may be TRBD1 (5 bases). This specimen consisted of PBMCs from the stem cell graft donor, obtained from the stem cell graft. CDR3 loop: CSAVPSGLNTEAFF. The DNA for the CDR3 is TGCAGTGCCGTGCCGTCAGGGCTGAACACTGAAGCTTTCTTT.